This T cell receptor (beta chain) appears in the sequencing data of a study of identical twins. A universal primer site was incorporated via template switching, and the cDNA contained unique molecular identifiers. MiXCR, applied by TCRdb to the 5' RACE reads, yields one record per CDR3 protein. The table lists 700,000 or so distinct CDR3 sequences, 8.6% of them singletons. Among all donors, each was a healthy Caucasian. Trimming left V 4 bases short and J 5 bases short, with 12 bases between. The V gene's germline CDR1 is MNHEY and CDR2 SVGAGI. The CDR3 runs 14 residues. The same sample was also studied in work on yellow fever vaccine responses in identical twins.

The V and J genes are TRBV6-5 and TRBJ2-1, with a possible D match to TRBD1 (7 bases). The origin of this receptor is a woman younger than 30 in good health. Material for sequencing was PBMCs. This CDR3 reads CASSWTGGDNEQFF. The CDR3 coding sequence is TGTGCCAGCAGTTGGACAGGAGGGGACAATGAGCAGTTCTTC.